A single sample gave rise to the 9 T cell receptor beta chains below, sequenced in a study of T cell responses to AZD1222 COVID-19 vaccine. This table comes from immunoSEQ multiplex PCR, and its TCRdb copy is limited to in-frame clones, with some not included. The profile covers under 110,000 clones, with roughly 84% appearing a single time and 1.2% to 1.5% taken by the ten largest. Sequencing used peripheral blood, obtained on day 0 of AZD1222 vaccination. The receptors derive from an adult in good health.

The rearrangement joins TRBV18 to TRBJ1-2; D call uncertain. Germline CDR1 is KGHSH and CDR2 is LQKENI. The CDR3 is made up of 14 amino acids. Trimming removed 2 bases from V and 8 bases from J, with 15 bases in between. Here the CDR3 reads CASSPDLTLGGYTF. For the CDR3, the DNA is TGTGCCAGCTCACCAGATCTGACGCTTGGGGGCTACACCTTC.

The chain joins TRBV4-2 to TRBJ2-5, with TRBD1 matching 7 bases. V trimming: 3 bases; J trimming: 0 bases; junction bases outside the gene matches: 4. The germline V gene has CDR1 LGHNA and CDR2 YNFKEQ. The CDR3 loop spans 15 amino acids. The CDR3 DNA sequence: TGTGCCAGCAGCCAGGGGACAGCGGACCAAGAGACCCAGTACTTC. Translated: CASSQGTADQETQYF.

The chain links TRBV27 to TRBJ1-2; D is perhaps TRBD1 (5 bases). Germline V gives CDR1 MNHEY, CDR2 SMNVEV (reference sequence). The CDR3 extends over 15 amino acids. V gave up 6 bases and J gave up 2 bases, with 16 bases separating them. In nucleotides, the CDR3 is TGTGCCAGCAGCCCTACAGGAAAAATAAACTATGGCTACACCTTC. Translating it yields CASSPTGKINYGYTF.

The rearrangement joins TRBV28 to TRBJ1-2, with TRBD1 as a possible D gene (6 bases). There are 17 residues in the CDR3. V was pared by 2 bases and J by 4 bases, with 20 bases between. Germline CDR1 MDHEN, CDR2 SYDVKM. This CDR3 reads CASSLSSTDSIFYGYTF. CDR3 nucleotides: TGTGCCAGCAGTTTAAGTTCTACGGACAGCATTTTCTATGGCTACACCTTC.

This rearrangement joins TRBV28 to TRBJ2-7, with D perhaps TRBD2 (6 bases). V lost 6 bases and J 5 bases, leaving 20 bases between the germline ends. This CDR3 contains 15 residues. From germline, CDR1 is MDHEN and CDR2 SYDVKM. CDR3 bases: TGTGCCAGCAGCCCCCAAGGTGGAGGGGTAGACGAGCAGTACTTC. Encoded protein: CASSPQGGGVDEQYF.

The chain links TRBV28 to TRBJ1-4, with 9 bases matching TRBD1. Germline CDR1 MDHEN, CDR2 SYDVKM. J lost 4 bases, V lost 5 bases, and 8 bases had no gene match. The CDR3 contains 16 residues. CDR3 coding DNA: TGTGCCAGCAGTCCTTACGGGACAGGGTTTAATGAAAAACTGTTTTTT. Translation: CASSPYGTGFNEKLFF.

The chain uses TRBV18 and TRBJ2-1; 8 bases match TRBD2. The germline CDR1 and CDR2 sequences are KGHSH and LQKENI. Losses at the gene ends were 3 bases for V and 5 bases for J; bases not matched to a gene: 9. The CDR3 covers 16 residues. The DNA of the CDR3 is TGTGCCAGCTCACCGCTGCGGGGGGATGCCGACAATGAGCAGTTCTTC. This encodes CASSPLRGDADNEQFF.

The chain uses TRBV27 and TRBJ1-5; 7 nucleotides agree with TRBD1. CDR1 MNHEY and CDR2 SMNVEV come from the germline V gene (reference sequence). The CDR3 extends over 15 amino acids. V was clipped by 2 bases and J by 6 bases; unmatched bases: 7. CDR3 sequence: CASSLTGTVGQPQHF. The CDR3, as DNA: TGTGCCAGCAGTTTAACAGGGACAGTCGGTCAGCCCCAGCATTTT.

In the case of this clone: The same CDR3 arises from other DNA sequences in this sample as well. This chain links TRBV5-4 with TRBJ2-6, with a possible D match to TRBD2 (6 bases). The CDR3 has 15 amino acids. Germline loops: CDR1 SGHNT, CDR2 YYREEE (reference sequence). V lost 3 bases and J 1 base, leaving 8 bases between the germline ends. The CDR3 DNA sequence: TGTGCCAGCAGCTCTGGGGGGTCTGGGGCCAACGTCCTGACTTTC. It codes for CASSSGGSGANVLTF.